A single T cell receptor (beta chain) is shown here with its context. V was clipped by 3 bases and J by 0 bases, with 15 bases between them. The V gene's germline CDR1 is MGHRA and CDR2 YSYEKL. This CDR3 is built from 17 residues. Sequencing used immunoSEQ multiplex PCR; TCRdb keeps in-frame clones, though not all of them. The repertoire holds approximately 36,000 clones, with 90% to 95% as singletons. This sample was included in a study of T cell changes during pregnancy in multiple sclerosis. The sequences come from CD4+ T cells from peripheral blood mononuclear cells, collected in the first trimester of pregnancy. The rearrangement links TRBV4-1 to TRBJ2-4; D might be TRBD1 (6 bases). This receptor was taken from a female donor with multiple sclerosis, enrolled in a pregnancy study. Here the CDR3 reads CASSQLNTGIAKNIQYF. The DNA of the CDR3 is TGCGCCAGCAGCCAGCTTAATACAGGGATAGCCAAAAACATTCAGTACTTC.